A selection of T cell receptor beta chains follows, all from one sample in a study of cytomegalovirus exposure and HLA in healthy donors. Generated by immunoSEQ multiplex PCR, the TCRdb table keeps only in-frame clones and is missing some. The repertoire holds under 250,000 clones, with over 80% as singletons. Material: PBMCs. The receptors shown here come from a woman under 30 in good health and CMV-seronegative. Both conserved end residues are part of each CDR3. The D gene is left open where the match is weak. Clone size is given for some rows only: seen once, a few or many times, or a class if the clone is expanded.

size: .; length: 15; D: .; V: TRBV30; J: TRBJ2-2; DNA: TGTGCCTGGGGGGAAGGGGTCCCGAACACCGGGGAGCTGTTTTTT; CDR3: CAWGEGVPNTGELFF
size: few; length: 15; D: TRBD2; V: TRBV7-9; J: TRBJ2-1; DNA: TGTGCCAGCAGCTTACTTGGCGGGGGGCAGGGTGAGCAGTTCTTC; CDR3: CASSLLGGGQGEQFF
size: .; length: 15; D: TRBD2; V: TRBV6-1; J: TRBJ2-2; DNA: TGTGCCAGCCAGACGGGAGGCCCGAACACCGGGGAGCTGTTTTTT; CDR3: CASQTGGPNTGELFF
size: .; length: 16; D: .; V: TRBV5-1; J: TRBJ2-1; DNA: TGCGCCAGCAGCCCCCAAGCTGGGAGCTCCTACAATGAGCAGTTCTTC; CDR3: CASSPQAGSSYNEQFF
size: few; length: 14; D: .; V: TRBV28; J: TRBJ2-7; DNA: TGTGCCAGCGGGCCAACAGGGAGAGTTCAAGAGCAGTACTTC; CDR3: CASGPTGRVQEQYF
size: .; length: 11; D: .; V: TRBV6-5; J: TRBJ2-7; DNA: TGTGCCAGCAGTTACGTGGGGGAGCAGTACTTC; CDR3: CASSYVGEQYF
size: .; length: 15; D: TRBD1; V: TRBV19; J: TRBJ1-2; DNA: TGTGCCAGTAGTATCTGGGACAGGAAGAGTTTTGGCTACACCTTC; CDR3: CASSIWDRKSFGYTF
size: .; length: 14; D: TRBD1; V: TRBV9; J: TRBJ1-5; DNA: TGTGCCAGCAGCGAGGAACAGGGGAATCAGCCCCAGCATTTT; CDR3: CASSEEQGNQPQHF
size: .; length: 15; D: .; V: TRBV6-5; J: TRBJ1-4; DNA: TGTGCCAGCAGTACCGTCGGGGGGCGAAGTGAAAAACTGTTTTTT; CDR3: CASSTVGGRSEKLFF
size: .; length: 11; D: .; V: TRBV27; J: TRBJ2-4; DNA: TGTGCCAGCCGTCAAGGGGTCATTCAGTACTTC; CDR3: CASRQGVIQYF
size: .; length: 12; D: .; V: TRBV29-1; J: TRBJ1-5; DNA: TGCAGCGTTCGAGAGGGATATCAGCCCCAGCATTTT; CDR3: CSVREGYQPQHF
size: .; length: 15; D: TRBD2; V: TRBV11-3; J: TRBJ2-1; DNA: TGTGCCAGCAGCCCGCGGGCGGGAGCGGAGGGTGAGCAGTTCTTC; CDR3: CASSPRAGAEGEQFF
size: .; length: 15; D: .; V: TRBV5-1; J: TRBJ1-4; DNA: TGCGCCAGCAGCTTGGCCTTTGCAACTAATGAAAAACTGTTTTTT; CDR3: CASSLAFATNEKLFF
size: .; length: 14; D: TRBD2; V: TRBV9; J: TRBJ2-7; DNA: TGTGCCAGCAGCGTCGGGGGGGGAACCTACGAGCAGTACTTC; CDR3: CASSVGGGTYEQYF